The entry below describes one T cell receptor beta chain. Its antigen is still unknown. This entry belongs to a study of cytomegalovirus exposure and HLA in healthy donors. The PCR used 60 Vbeta and 13 Jbeta primers. Sequenced by immunoSEQ multiplex PCR; TCRdb stores in-frame clones only, minus some. The table includes 200,000 to 250,000 clones, 65% to 90% detected once. General observations from the study: Most CMV-associated TCR beta chains appeared HLA-restricted in a later analysis.

This CDR3 spans 13 amino acids. Germline V gene data show CDR1 as SSHAT and CDR2 as FNYEAQ (reference sequence). Trimming cost V 5 bases and J 6 bases; bases outside gene matches: 7. The TCR was taken from a girl between 5 and 17 years old in good health and CMV-seronegative. V gene TRBV7-7 combines with J gene TRBJ2-7, with TRBD1 matching 7 bases. Sequenced sample: PBMCs. The CDR3 nucleotides are TGTGCCAGCAGCACCACAGGGGTATCCGAGCAGTACTTC. Amino acids: CASSTTGVSEQYF. Together with reference TRBV7-7 and TRBJ2-7, the CDR3 gives the full variable domain: GAGVSQSPRYKVTKRGQDVTLRCDPISSHATLYWYQQALGQGPEFLTYFNYEAQPDKSGLPSDRFSAERPEGSISTLTIQRTEQRDSAMYRCASSTTGVSEQYFGPGTRLTVT.